This T cell receptor (beta chain) was identified in a study of cytomegalovirus exposure and HLA in healthy donors. Study-wide results and caveats: Analyzed later, most CMV-associated TCR beta chains appeared HLA-restricted. For most TCR sequences rarity was the rule, although some public TCRs occurred in many donors.

Germline values: CDR1 SEHNR, CDR2 FQNEAQ (reference sequence). CDR3 length: 15 amino acids. Turning to this clone: Its antigen is unknown. The junction shows a germline mismatch at one end, possibly a read error. This specimen includes other DNA sequences encoding the same CDR3.

The study ran its PCR with 60 Vbeta and 13 Jbeta primers. TCRdb's copy holds only in-frame clones and misses some; the assay was immunoSEQ multiplex PCR. This table holds over 150,000 clones, roughly 76% found once. Those who donated were healthy bone marrow donors. Sequencing used PBMCs. This sequence originates from a woman in her 50s in good health and CMV-seronegative. This rearrangement joins TRBV7-9 to TRBJ2-1, with a weak D call TRBD2 (7 bases). This CDR3 is CASSLAPWRGHEQFF. The DNA for the CDR3 is TGTGCCAGCAGCTTAGCCCCCTGGCGGGGGCATGAGCAATTCTTC.